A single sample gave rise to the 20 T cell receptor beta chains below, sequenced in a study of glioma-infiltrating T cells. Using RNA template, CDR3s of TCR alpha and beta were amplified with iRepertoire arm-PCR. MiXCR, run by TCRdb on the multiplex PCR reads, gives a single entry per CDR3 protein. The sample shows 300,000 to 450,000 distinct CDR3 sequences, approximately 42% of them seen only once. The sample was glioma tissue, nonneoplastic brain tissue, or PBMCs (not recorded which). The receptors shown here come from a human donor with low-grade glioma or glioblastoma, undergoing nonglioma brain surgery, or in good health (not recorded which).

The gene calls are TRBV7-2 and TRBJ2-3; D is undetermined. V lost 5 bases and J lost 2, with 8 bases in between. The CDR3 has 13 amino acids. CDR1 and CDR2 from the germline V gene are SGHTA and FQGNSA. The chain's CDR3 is CASSRISTDTQYF. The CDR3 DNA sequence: TGTGCCAGCAGCAGGATTTCCACAGATACGCAGTATTTT.

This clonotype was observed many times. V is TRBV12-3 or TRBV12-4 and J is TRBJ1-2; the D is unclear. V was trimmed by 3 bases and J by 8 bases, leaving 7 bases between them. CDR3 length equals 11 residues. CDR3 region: CASSLGYGYTF. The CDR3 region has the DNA TGTGCCAGCAGTTTGGGGTACGGCTACACCTTC.

CDR3 amino acids: CASRGTAMNTEAFF. The DNA of the CDR3 is TGTGCCAGCAGAGGGACAGCCATGAACACTGAAGCTTTCTTT. V gene TRBV12-3 or TRBV12-4 combines with J gene TRBJ1-1, with 7 nucleotides matching TRBD1. The V segment lost 6 bases and the J segment 0 bases; nucleotides outside the gene matches: 4. The CDR3 is 14 amino acids.

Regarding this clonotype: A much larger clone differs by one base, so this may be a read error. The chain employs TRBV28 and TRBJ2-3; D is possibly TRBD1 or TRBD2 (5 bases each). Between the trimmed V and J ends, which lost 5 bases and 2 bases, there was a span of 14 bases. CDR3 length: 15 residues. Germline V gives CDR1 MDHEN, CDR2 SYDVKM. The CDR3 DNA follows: TGTGCCAGCAGTGAGGGGTCTAGTAACACAGATACGCAGTATTTT. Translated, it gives CASSEGSSNTDTQYF.

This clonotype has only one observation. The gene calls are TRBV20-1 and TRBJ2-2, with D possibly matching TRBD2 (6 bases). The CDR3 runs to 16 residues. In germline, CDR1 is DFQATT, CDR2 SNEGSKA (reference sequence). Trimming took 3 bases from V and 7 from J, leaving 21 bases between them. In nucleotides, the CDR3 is TGCAGTGCTAGTCGGAGGGATGTCCTCTTTAACGGGGAGCTGTTTTTT. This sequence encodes CSASRRDVLFNGELFF.

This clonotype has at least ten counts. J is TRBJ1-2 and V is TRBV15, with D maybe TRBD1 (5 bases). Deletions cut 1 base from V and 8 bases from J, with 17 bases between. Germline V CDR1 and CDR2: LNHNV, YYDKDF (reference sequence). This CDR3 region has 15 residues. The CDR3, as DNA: TGTGCCACCAGCAGAGGACAGATCGAGAGGGGAGGCTACACCTTC. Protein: CATSRGQIERGGYTF.

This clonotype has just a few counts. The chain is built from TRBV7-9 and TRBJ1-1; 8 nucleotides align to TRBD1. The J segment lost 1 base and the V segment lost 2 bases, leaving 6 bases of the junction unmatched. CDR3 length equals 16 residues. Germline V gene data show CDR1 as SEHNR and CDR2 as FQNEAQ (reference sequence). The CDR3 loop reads CASSLNLGQENTEAFF. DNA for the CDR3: TGTGCCAGCAGCTTAAACCTGGGACAGGAGAACACTGAAGCTTTCTTT.

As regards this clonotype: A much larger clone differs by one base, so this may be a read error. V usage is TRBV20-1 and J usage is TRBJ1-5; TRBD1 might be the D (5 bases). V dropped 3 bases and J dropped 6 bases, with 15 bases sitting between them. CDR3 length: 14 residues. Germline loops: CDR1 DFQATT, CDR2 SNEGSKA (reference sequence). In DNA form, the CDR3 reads TGCAGTGCTAGCCTCACGGGGGATCGTCAGCCCCAGCATTTT. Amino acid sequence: CSASLTGDRQPQHF.

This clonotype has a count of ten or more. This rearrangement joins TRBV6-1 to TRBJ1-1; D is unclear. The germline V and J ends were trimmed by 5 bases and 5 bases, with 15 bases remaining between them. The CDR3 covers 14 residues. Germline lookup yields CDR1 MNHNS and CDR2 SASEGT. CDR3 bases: TGTGCCAGCAGTTCCAACAAACGGAGGACTGAAGCTTTCTTT. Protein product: CASSSNKRRTEAFF.

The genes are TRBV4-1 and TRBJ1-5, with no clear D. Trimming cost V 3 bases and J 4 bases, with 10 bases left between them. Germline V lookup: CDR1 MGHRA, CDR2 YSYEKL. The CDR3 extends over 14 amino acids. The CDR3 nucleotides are TGCGCCAGCAGCCAGACACAGCTAAATCAGCCCCAGCATTTT. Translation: CASSQTQLNQPQHF.

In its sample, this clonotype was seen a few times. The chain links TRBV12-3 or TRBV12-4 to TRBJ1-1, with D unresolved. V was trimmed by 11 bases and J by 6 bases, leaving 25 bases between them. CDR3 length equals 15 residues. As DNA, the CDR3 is TGTGCCTCAGCAGTTTTGGCAGATAAGGGCTCTGAAGCTTTCTTT. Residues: CASAVLADKGSEAFF.

The CDR3, as DNA: TGTGCCTGTGCTAGCAGCTTTAGCACAGATACGCAGTATTTT. This translates into CACASSFSTDTQYF. The chain couples TRBV11-2 to TRBJ2-3, with a possible D match to TRBD2 (5 bases). Trimming took off 11 bases at V and 0 bases at J, with 15 bases between the two ends. The CDR3 has 14 residues. CDR1 is SGHAT and CDR2 is FQNNGV in the germline V gene.

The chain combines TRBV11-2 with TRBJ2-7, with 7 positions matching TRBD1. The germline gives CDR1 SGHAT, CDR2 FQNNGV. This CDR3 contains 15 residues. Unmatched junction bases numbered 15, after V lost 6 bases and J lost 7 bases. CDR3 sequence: CASSQQGRGSEEQYF. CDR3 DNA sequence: TGTGCCAGCAGTCAACAGGGGCGCGGGTCCGAGGAGCAGTACTTC.

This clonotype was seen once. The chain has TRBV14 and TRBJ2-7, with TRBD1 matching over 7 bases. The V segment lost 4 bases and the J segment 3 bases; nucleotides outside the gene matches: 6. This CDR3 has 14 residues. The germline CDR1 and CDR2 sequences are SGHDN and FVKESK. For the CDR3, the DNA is TGTGCCAGCAGCCGGGACAGCGGCGTCTACGAGCAGTACTTC. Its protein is CASSRDSGVYEQYF.

CDR3 amino acids: CASSLGLSQPTDTQYF. As DNA, the CDR3 is TGTGCCAGCAGCCTAGGACTATCCCAGCCCACAGATACGCAGTATTTT. The chain has TRBV11-2 and TRBJ2-3, with a tentative D call TRBD2 (6 bases). The CDR3 has 16 residues. Germline lookup yields CDR1 SGHAT and CDR2 FQNNGV. The V end lost 5 bases, the J end lost 2 bases, and 17 bases lay between the germline ends.

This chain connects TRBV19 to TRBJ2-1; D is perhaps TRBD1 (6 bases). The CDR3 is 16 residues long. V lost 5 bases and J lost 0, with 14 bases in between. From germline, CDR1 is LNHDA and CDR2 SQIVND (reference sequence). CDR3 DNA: TGTGCCAGTAGTCCGACAGGACAGACCTCCTACAATGAGCAGTTCTTC. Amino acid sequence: CASSPTGQTSYNEQFF.

The CDR3, as DNA: TGTGCCACAGGAGTGGGGCGGCGAGACTACAATGAGCAGTTCTTC. This encodes CATGVGRRDYNEQFF. The V call is TRBV7-2, the J call TRBJ2-1, with D possibly TRBD1 on 5 matching bases. V was clipped by 10 bases and J by 3 bases, with 19 bases between them. Germline CDR1 is SGHTA and CDR2 is FQGNSA. The CDR3 length is 15 residues.

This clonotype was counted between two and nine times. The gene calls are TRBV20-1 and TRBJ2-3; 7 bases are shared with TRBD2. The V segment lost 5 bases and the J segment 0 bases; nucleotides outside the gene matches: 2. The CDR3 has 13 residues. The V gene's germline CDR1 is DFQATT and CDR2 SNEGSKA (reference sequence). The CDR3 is CSAGRVSTDTQYF. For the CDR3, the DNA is TGCAGTGCTGGGAGGGTAAGCACAGATACGCAGTATTTT.

Here the CDR3 reads CATAPGTGTNTIYF. The CDR3 bases are TGTGCCACCGCCCCCGGGACAGGGACAAACACCATATATTTT. The J gene is TRBJ1-3, the V gene TRBV6-2 or TRBV6-3, with 9 bases that match TRBD1. The germline CDR1 and CDR2 sequences are MNHEY and SVGEGT. J lost 6 bases, V lost 10 bases, and 10 bases had no gene match. This CDR3 contains 14 residues.

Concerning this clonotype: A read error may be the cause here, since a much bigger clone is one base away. CDR3 DNA: TGTGCCAGCAGCCGTAGCGGGAACACAGATACGCAGTATTTT. Amino acid sequence: CASSRSGNTDTQYF. The chain has TRBV11-2 and TRBJ2-3; 8 nucleotides agree with TRBD2. Germline V CDR1 and CDR2: SGHAT, FQNNGV. This CDR3 has 14 amino acids. V lost 5 bases and J lost 2; bases outside the gene matches: 3.